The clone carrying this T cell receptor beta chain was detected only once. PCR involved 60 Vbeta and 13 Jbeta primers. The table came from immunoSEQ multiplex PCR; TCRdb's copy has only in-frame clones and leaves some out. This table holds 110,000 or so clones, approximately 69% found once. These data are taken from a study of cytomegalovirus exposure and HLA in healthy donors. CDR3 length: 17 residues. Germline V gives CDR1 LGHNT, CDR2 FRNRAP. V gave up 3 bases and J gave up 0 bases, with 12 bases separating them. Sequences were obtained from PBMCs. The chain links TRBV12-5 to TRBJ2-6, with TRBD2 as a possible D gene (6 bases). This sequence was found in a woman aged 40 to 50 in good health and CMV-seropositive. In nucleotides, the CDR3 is TGTGCTAGTGGTTTCCAGGTGGGGGGCTCTGGGGCCAACGTCCTGACTTTC. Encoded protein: CASGFQVGGSGANVLTF.